This T cell receptor beta chain originates from a study of T cell responses to AZD1222 COVID-19 vaccine. Repertoires were generated with immunoSEQ multiplex PCR, while TCRdb's copy carries only in-frame clones and drops some. The table includes over 80,000 clones, more than 80% detected once. With V trimmed by 4 bases and J by 4 bases, 9 bases remained unmatched. Germline CDR1 SGDLS, CDR2 YYNGEE. This CDR3 contains 15 residues. Study-level results: The breadth and depth of Spike-specific TCRs increased once two AZD1222 doses had been given. Just a handful of AZD1222 recipients were seropositive at baseline.

With respect to this clone: Its antigen is still unknown.

The gene calls are TRBV9 and TRBJ1-1; 8 nucleotides align to TRBD1. The sequencing here drew on peripheral blood, taken on day 0 of AZD1222 vaccination. The receptor's source is an adult in good health. CDR3 sequence reads: CASSLHGQGATEAFF. The CDR3 coding sequence is TGTGCCAGCAGCCTTCACGGACAGGGAGCCACTGAAGCTTTCTTT.